The T cell receptor beta chain under discussion was sequenced for a study of glioma-infiltrating T cells. General study findings and limits: Non-neoplastic patients had below-expected tissue-blood divergence, while all gliomas exceeded expectation. Very few CDR3 sequences were shared between tissue and blood.

Notes on this clonotype: Its antigen is undetermined. One end of the junction varies from germline; a read error may be responsible.

Amplification of TCR alpha and beta CDR3 regions from RNA used iRepertoire nested multiplex PCR. TCRdb fed the multiplex PCR reads into MiXCR, producing one record per CDR3 protein. This sample yields about 93,000 distinct CDR3 sequences, of which about 40% are seen a single time; under 40% belongs to the top ten. The CDR3 covers 14 residues. The germline gives CDR1 MGHRA, CDR2 YSYEKL. The source material was glioma tissue, nonneoplastic brain tissue, or PBMCs (not recorded which). The source of this sequence is a human donor with low-grade glioma or glioblastoma, undergoing nonglioma brain surgery, or in good health (not recorded which). The chain has TRBV4-1 and TRBJ2-1; weak D call: TRBD2 (7 bases). The CDR3 region has the DNA TGCGCCAGCAGCCAACAGTCCGCGGGGGCCGAGCGGTTCTTC. It is translated as CASSQQSAGAERFF.